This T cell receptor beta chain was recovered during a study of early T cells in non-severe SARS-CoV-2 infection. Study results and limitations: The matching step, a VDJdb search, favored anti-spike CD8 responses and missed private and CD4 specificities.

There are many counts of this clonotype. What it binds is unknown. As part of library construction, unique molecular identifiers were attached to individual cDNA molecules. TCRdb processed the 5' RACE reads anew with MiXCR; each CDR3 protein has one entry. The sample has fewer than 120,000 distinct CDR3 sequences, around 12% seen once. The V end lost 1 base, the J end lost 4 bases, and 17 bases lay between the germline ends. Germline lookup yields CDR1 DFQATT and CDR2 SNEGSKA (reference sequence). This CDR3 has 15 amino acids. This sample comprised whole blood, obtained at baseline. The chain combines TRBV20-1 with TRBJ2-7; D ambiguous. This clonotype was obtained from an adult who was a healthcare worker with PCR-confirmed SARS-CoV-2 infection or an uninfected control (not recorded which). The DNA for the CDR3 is TGCAGTGCTAGAGCTAACAATTTGGGCCCGTACGAGCAGTACTTC. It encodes CSARANNLGPYEQYF.